The present entry profiles one TCR beta chain with its context. The ends were cut back, 1 base at V and 5 bases at J, with 15 bases in the middle. This CDR3 region has 15 residues. CDR1 is SEHNR, CDR2 FQNEAQ, per germline (reference sequence). The sample originates from a study of cytomegalovirus exposure and HLA in healthy donors. Primers: 60 Vbeta forward and 13 Jbeta reverse. Per the authors' pipeline: The authors later counted tens of millions of unique TCR beta chains, some 10 million of them shared. Using immunoSEQ multiplex PCR, the repertoire was profiled, and TCRdb retains in-frame clones only, with some absent. Clonal size and the V and J genes are those of that table, whereas D and trimming came from the DNA. The data hold around 120,000 clones, with more than 65% observed a single time.

The sequenced sample was PBMCs. This receptor was identified in a man over 45 in good health and CMV-seronegative. The chain uses TRBV7-9 and TRBJ2-7, with D possibly TRBD2 on 6 matching bases. The DNA of the CDR3 is TGTGCCAGCAGCTTAGGTTCCGGGAGAACCGACGAGCAGTACTTC. Translation: CASSLGSGRTDEQYF.